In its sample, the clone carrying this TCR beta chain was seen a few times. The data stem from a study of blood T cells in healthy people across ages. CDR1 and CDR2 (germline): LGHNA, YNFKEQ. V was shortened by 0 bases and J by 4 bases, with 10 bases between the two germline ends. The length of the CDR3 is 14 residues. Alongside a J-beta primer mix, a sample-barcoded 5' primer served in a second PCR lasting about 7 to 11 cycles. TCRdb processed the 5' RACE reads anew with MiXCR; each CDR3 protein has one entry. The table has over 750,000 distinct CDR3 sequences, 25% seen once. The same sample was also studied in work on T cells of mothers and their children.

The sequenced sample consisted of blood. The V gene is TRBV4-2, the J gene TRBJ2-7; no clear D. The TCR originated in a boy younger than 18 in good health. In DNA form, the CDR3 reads TGTGCCAGCAGCCAAGAGTTGGCCAGTTACGAGCAGTACTTC. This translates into CASSQELASYEQYF.